These 14 T cell receptor beta chains share one sample of origin, sequenced in a study of human T cells and chemical hapten exposure. TCRdb re-analysed the RACE reads in MiXCR, keeping a single row per CDR3 protein. The sample holds 75,000 to 90,000 distinct CDR3 sequences, about 9.4% seen once. Time point: patch test 1, 2 weeks after DPC sensitization. Treatment defined: therapeutic diphenylcyclopropenone sensitization with weekly scalp DPC. The sequencing here drew on whole blood, taken in connection with sensitization to the hapten diphenylcyclopropenone (DPC). All receptors derive from a woman between 50 and 59 years old with alopecia areata. Some clones in this sample may be carry-over from other donors' samples.

This clonotype came up a few times. The gene calls are TRBV27 and TRBJ1-4; D is perhaps TRBD1 (6 bases). With 0 bases removed from V and 14 bases from J, the gap between germline ends came to 13 bases. The CDR3 runs 13 residues. Germline assignment: CDR1 MNHEY and CDR2 SMNVEV (reference sequence). The CDR3 coding sequence is TGTGCCAGCAGTTTATCGACGGGGGCTCGGCTGTTTTTT. The encoded protein is CASSLSTGARLFF.

In regard to this clonotype: The junction shows a germline mismatch at one end, possibly a read error. The chain combines TRBV5-5 with TRBJ1-5; TRBD1 matches at 10 bases. The CDR3 loop spans 13 amino acids. In germline, CDR1 is SGHKS, CDR2 YYEKEE (reference sequence). CDR3 region: CVSSRQGARPQHF. CDR3 nucleotides: TGTGTCAGCAGCCGACAGGGGGCCAGGCCCCAGCATTTT.

At least ten counts were recorded for this clonotype. The chain combines TRBV29-1 with TRBJ2-2; tentative D call: TRBD1 (5 bases). The CDR3 sequence is 12 residues long. Germline loops: CDR1 SQVTM, CDR2 ANQGSEA. Trimming took 6 bases from V and 5 from J, leaving 10 bases between them. The CDR3 loop is CSVAGSTGELFF. CDR3 sequence (DNA): TGCAGCGTGGCAGGGTCTACCGGGGAGCTGTTTTTT.

The sample holds a few counts of this clonotype. This CDR3 reads CASSLLKDVAYEQYF. The CDR3 coding sequence is TGTGCCAGCAGCTTATTGAAGGACGTTGCCTACGAGCAGTACTTC. The chain carries TRBV7-9 and TRBJ2-7; no definite D call. In germline, CDR1 is SEHNR, CDR2 FQNEAQ (reference sequence). V shed 2 bases and J shed 2 bases, with 13 bases lying between them. The CDR3 has 15 amino acids.

This clonotype was detected a few times. The CDR3 nucleotides read TGTGCCAGCAGCACTGGACTGAGGACGCAGTATTTT. This gives the protein CASSTGLRTQYF. This chain links TRBV12-1 with TRBJ2-3; the table's D call, TRBD2, was not checked against the DNA. TRBV12-1 is annotated as a pseudogene. CDR3 length: 12 amino acids.

This chain's CDR3 is CASSPTPGGPDYEQYF. The CDR3 DNA is TGTGCCAGCAGCCCTACCCCAGGGGGGCCCGACTACGAGCAGTACTTC. The V and J genes are TRBV28 and TRBJ2-7; TRBD1 is a possible D gene (7 bases). CDR1 and CDR2 from the germline V gene are MDHEN and SYDVKM. This CDR3 contains 16 residues. The V end was cut by 6 bases, the J end by 3 bases, with 21 bases between.

V is TRBV19 and J is TRBJ2-7; D gene uncertain. The CDR3 has 15 residues. The V gene lost 5 bases and the J gene lost 1 base, with 15 bases spanning the gap. Germline values: CDR1 LNHDA, CDR2 SQIVND (reference sequence). The CDR3 DNA is TGTGCCAGTAGTGGCCGGACCTCCCGTTCCTACGAGCAGTACTTC. It specifies CASSGRTSRSYEQYF. The whole variable domain, filled in from reference TRBV19 and TRBJ2-7, reads DGGITQSPKYLFRKEGQNVTLSCEQNLNHDAMYWYRQDPGQGLRLIYYSQIVNDFQKGDIAEGYSVSREKKESFPLTVTSAQKNPTAFYLCASSGRTSRSYEQYFGPGTRLTVT.

There are a few counts of this clonotype. J is TRBJ2-3 and V is TRBV20-1; TRBD2 agrees at 9 bases. The CDR3 loop spans 14 amino acids. The germline V gene encodes CDR1 DFQATT and CDR2 SNEGSKA (reference sequence). The trim removed 3 bases at V and 1 base at J, leaving 2 bases unmatched. CDR3 residues: CSASRTSGTDTQYF. CDR3 in DNA: TGCAGTGCTAGCCGGACTAGCGGCACAGATACGCAGTATTTT.

A few counts support this clonotype. The chain employs TRBV9 and TRBJ1-3; D remains ambiguous. The V end was cut by 0 bases, the J end by 13 bases, with 17 bases between. CDR1 is SGDLS and CDR2 is YYNGEE in the germline V gene. CDR3 length: 14 residues. The CDR3 nucleotides read TGTGCCAGCAGCGTAGAAGTCAACTCGGGCAAGATATATTTT. It codes for CASSVEVNSGKIYF.

This clonotype came up a few times. The chain carries TRBV20-1 and TRBJ2-7; TRBD2 agrees at 8 bases. The CDR3 totals 14 residues. Germline lookup yields CDR1 DFQATT and CDR2 SNEGSKA (reference sequence). V shed 7 bases and J 5 bases; nucleotides not matched to a gene: 13. The CDR3 DNA is TGCAGTGTACTAGCGGTTTCCCCCAGGGACGAGCAGTACTTC. Its protein is CSVLAVSPRDEQYF.

This clonotype has ten or more counts. This sequence joins TRBV29-1 and TRBJ2-7; D is perhaps TRBD1 (6 bases). Deletions cut 4 bases from V and 2 bases from J, with 15 bases between. The CDR3 contains 14 residues. Looked up from germline, CDR1 is SQVTM and CDR2 is ANQGSEA. CDR3 bases: TGCAGCGTTGGAGGGGGACGTGGGGCCTACGAGCAGTACTTC. This sequence encodes CSVGGGRGAYEQYF.

This chain connects TRBV6-2 or TRBV6-3 to TRBJ1-4; 8 bases are shared with TRBD1. Germline values: CDR1 MNHEY, CDR2 SVGEGT. This CDR3 is 14 amino acids long. V lost 6 bases and J lost 10; bases outside the gene matches: 10. The CDR3 is CASSLTGDGGKLFF. In DNA, the CDR3 is TGTGCCAGCAGCCTGACAGGGGACGGCGGAAAACTGTTTTTT.

In its sample, this clonotype was seen a few times. V and J are TRBV28 and TRBJ2-1; 7 positions agree with TRBD2. The CDR3 runs to 15 residues. V lost 5 bases, J lost 2 bases, and 6 bases stayed unmatched. Per germline, CDR1 MDHEN and CDR2 SYDVKM. CDR3 amino acids: CASSPAGEAYNEQFF. In DNA, the CDR3 is TGTGCCAGCAGTCCCGCGGGAGAGGCCTACAATGAGCAGTTCTTC.

This clonotype was picked up many times. The chain is built from TRBV6-2 or TRBV6-3 and TRBJ2-4; TRBD1 might be the D (6 bases). This CDR3 has 16 residues. Germline V gives CDR1 MNHEY, CDR2 SVGEGT. Trimming took off 6 bases at V and 4 bases at J, with 19 bases between the two ends. CDR3 nucleotides: TGTGCCAGCAGCCCTAGACAGGACGGGGCAAAAAACATTCAGTACTTC. Encoded protein: CASSPRQDGAKNIQYF.